A selection of T cell receptor beta chains follows, all from one sample in a study of T cells in Graves' hyperthyroidism and ophthalmopathy. TCRdb used MiXCR to reprocess the multiplex PCR reads, holding one entry per CDR3 protein. Of approximately 870,000 distinct CDR3 sequences listed, 35% to 40% are singletons. The specimen was blood. These receptors originate from a man aged 18-30 years with Graves' hyperthyroidism. CDR3s include the opening cysteine and the closing phenylalanine or tryptophan. D genes are given only for firm matches. Clone size is given for some rows only: seen once, a few or many times, or a class if the clone is expanded.

TRBD1	TRBV11-2	.	TRBJ1-1	TGTGCCAGCAGCCCCAGGGGGGTGGGAGCTTTCTTT	CASSPRGVGAFF
TRBD1	TRBV25-1	.	TRBJ1-2	TGTGCCAGCAGAGAGGACAGGGTTGGTGGCTACACCTTC	CASREDRVGGYTF
TRBD1	TRBV7-2	many	TRBJ2-7	TGTGCCAGTAGTTCCAGGGACAGGAGCTCCTACGAGCAGTACTTC	CASSSRDRSSYEQYF
.	TRBV5-1	.	TRBJ1-1	TGCGCCAGCAGCTTCCCTTCGGGGGGCATTGAGGGCACTGAAGCTTTCTTT	CASSFPSGGIEGTEAFF
.	TRBV29-1	.	TRBJ1-1	TGCAGCGACGGATGGATTGAAGCTTTCTTT	CSDGWIEAFF
TRBD1	TRBV29-1	.	TRBJ2-5	TGCAGCGCTGGGACAGGGGGAGGCACAGATACGCAGTACTTC	CSAGTGGGTDTQYF
.	TRBV7-9	.	TRBJ2-7	TGTGCCAGCAGACGGGACACCGTCTCCTACGAGCAGTACTTC	CASRRDTVSYEQYF
.	TRBV4-3	few	TRBJ1-1	TGCGCCAGCAGCCAAGATAGAGCCCTACCGGCTTTCTTT	CASSQDRALPAFF
TRBD1	TRBV2	.	TRBJ1-6	TGTGCCAGCAGATACGGGACAGGGTCGAATTCACCCCTCCACTTT	CASRYGTGSNSPLHF
.	TRBV2	many	TRBJ1-6	TGTGCCAGCAGAAAACAGGCGGCAGGGACTTCACCCCTCCACTTT	CASRKQAAGTSPLHF
TRBD1	TRBV15	.	TRBJ1-5	TGTGCCACCAGCAGAGATCTCGGGACAGGTAGCAATCAGCCCCAGCATTTT	CATSRDLGTGSNQPQHF
TRBD1	TRBV7-6	many	TRBJ2-7	TGTGCCAGCAGCAGCCGATGGCAGGGGGCTCCCTACGAGCAGTACTTC	CASSSRWQGAPYEQYF
.	TRBV9	.	TRBJ2-2	TGTGCCAGAAAGGGGATGAACACCGGGGAGCTGTTTTTT	CARKGMNTGELFF
.	TRBV7-2	many	TRBJ1-4	TGTGCCAGCAGCTTAGGAGGGGCAGGTGAAAAACTGTTTTTT	CASSLGGAGEKLFF
.	TRBV6-5	few	TRBJ1-1	TGTGCCAGCTTGCTGAACACTGAAGCTTTCTTT	CASLLNTEAFF
TRBD2	TRBV7-2	.	TRBJ2-2	TGTGCCAGCAGCTTAATAGGGACTAGCTCCGGGGAGCTGTTTTTT	CASSLIGTSSGELFF
.	TRBV10-1	.	TRBJ2-3	TGTGCCAGCAGCGAAGCGGGCCTCACAGATACGCAGTATTTT	CASSEAGLTDTQYF
.	TRBV20-1	few	TRBJ2-2	TGCAGTGCTAGAGGGCCCGGGGAGCTGTTTTTT	CSARGPGELFF
TRBD1	TRBV7-3	few	TRBJ2-5	TGTGCCAGCTCGCCGGGACAGGGGAGGTCAGGACAAGAGACCCAGTACTTC	CASSPGQGRSGQETQYF
.	TRBV12-3/TRBV12-4	many	TRBJ1-1	TGTGCCAGCAGGAGAGAGGGACGGTCGAACACTGAAGCTTTCTTT	CASRREGRSNTEAFF
.	TRBV29-1	.	TRBJ1-1	TGCAGCGTTGAAGAATCGTCCGCCCGAGCTTTCTTT	CSVEESSARAFF
.	TRBV6-2/TRBV6-3	few	TRBJ1-2	TGTGCCAGCAGCCCGCAGGGCGACGGCTATGGCTACACCTTC	CASSPQGDGYGYTF
TRBD1	TRBV20-1	many	TRBJ1-6	TGCAGTGCCAAAGGCCGGACAGGGGTAAATTCACCCCTCCACTTT	CSAKGRTGVNSPLHF
.	TRBV7-4	few	TRBJ1-4	TGTGCCAGCAGCCAAGAAGTGAGAGACTCACAAGTGACTAATGAAAAACTGTTTTTT	CASSQEVRDSQVTNEKLFF
.	TRBV20-1	.	TRBJ2-7	TGCAGTGCTAGAGATTGGGAAGGACTATCCTACGAGCAGTACTTC	CSARDWEGLSYEQYF
.	TRBV7-2	.	TRBJ1-1	TGTGCCAGCAGCGATGGACTCCGGAGCACTGAAGCTTTCTTT	CASSDGLRSTEAFF
.	TRBV4-1	.	TRBJ2-7	TGTGCCAGCAGCCAAGGCGGGATCTCCTACGAGCAGTACTTC	CASSQGGISYEQYF
.	TRBV7-8	.	TRBJ2-5	TGTGCCAGCAGCGGCAGGGGTTTTGCTTTACAAGAGACCCAGTACTTC	CASSGRGFALQETQYF
.	TRBV29-1	.	TRBJ2-2	TGCAGCGTTGCTCCCGAGAGCGACACCGGGGAGCTGTTTTTT	CSVAPESDTGELFF
.	TRBV4-1	few	TRBJ1-5	TGCGCCAGCAGCCAAGATCCGAGTGGCCAGCCCCAGCATTTT	CASSQDPSGQPQHF
.	TRBV2	few	TRBJ1-2	TGTGCCAGCAGTCCAACAAGGGCCCCTGGCCTCTTGTATGGCTACACCTTC	CASSPTRAPGLLYGYTF
TRBD1	TRBV10-3	.	TRBJ2-6	TGTGCCATCAGTGAAAGGACAGGGGGCGACGTCCTGACTTTC	CAISERTGGDVLTF
TRBD1	TRBV20-1	many	TRBJ2-7	TGCAGTGCTTCTCAACAGGGGAACGAGCAGTACTTC	CSASQQGNEQYF
TRBD2	TRBV20-1	.	TRBJ2-7	TGCAGTGCCCCTACCGGGACTAGCGGGAGTCCCTACGAGCAGTACTTC	CSAPTGTSGSPYEQYF
TRBD1	TRBV7-8	once	TRBJ1-2	TGCGCCAGCAGCCTCGAACAGGGGGCGAGCTATGGCTACACCTTC	CASSLEQGASYGYTF
.	TRBV9	.	TRBJ1-2	TGTGCCAGCAGCCCGGGGGAGGGGATTTATGGCTACACCTTC	CASSPGEGIYGYTF
.	TRBV4-2	.	TRBJ1-2	TGTGCCAGCAGCCAAGAAGGTTACTCGCTGGGCTATGGCTACACCTTC	CASSQEGYSLGYGYTF
.	TRBV20-1	.	TRBJ1-3	TGCAGTGCTAGTTTGGGAAACACCATATATTTT	CSASLGNTIYF
TRBD2	TRBV20-1	.	TRBJ2-7	TGCAGTGCTAGACTAGCGGTTAGCTCCTACGAGCAGTACTTC	CSARLAVSSYEQYF
TRBD2	TRBV24-1	few	TRBJ2-2	TGTGCCACCAGTGAAGAGATAGCGGGAACCGGGGAGCTGTTTTTT	CATSEEIAGTGELFF
.	TRBV6-5	few	TRBJ1-6	TGTGCCAGCAGTTACTCCGGGGGGCGAGTCGACTCACCCCTCCACTTT	CASSYSGGRVDSPLHF
.	TRBV11-1	.	TRBJ1-1	TGTGCCAGCAGTTTAACATCCCTTTTGCCTGAAGCTTTCTTT	CASSLTSLLPEAFF
TRBD1	TRBV4-2	.	TRBJ2-7	TGTGCCAGCAGCCAAGATCAAGACAGGGCCCAATACGAGCAGTACTTC	CASSQDQDRAQYEQYF
.	TRBV20-1	many	TRBJ1-4	TGCAGTGCTACCGCAACGGGACTACTCGGTGAAAAACTGTTTTTT	CSATATGLLGEKLFF
TRBD2	TRBV6-5	few	TRBJ2-7	TGTGCCAGCAGTGAACCGGGATCGGGGGGCGAGCAGTACTTC	CASSEPGSGGEQYF
.	TRBV29-1	once	TRBJ1-1	TGCAGCGTTGAGGGGCAGGCCTTTGGGGCTTTCTTT	CSVEGQAFGAFF
.	TRBV5-4	.	TRBJ1-1	TGTGCTAGAGCCCGGGACACTGAAGCTTTCTTT	CARARDTEAFF
.	TRBV10-2	many	TRBJ2-7	TGCGCCAGCAGTGAGTCTCGGTTTACAGGGAGCTACGAGCAGTACTTC	CASSESRFTGSYEQYF
.	TRBV20-1	few	TRBJ2-7	TGCAGTGCTAGAGGGACGGGGAACCCCTACGAGCAGTACTTC	CSARGTGNPYEQYF
.	TRBV4-1	.	TRBJ2-7	TGCGCCAGCAGCCAAGAACTAGCAGCCTACGAGCAGTACTTC	CASSQELAAYEQYF
.	TRBV12-3/TRBV12-4	few	TRBJ2-7	TGTGCCAGCGGATCGGGGGAAGTCTACGAGCAGTACTTC	CASGSGEVYEQYF
.	TRBV20-1	few	TRBJ1-4	TGCAGTGCTAGAGATCAAGCCAGGGTGTTCGGAAAACTGTTTTTT	CSARDQARVFGKLFF
TRBD1	TRBV2	many	TRBJ1-2	TGTGCCAGCAGCTCGACAGGGGCGAAGACCTTC	CASSSTGAKTF
.	TRBV2	.	TRBJ2-7	TGTGCCAGCAGCAAACTTAGTGAGCAGTACTTC	CASSKLSEQYF